The 16 T cell receptor beta chains given below trace back to one sample, sequenced in a study of T cell changes during pregnancy in multiple sclerosis (dated by TCRdb to about 2019). Library preparation was by the immunoSEQ multiplex PCR assay. TCRdb took over this immuneACCESS table, retaining in-frame rearrangements with V and J assigned. Such tables are incomplete; in checked studies, under half of the missing clones stem from an unresolved V gene, and the remainder is unexplained. The sample table shows 45,000 to 50,000 clones, and around 91% are seen once. Of the sample, 0.3% to 0.45% is held by the ten largest clones. The sequencing here drew on CD4+ T cells from peripheral blood mononuclear cells, taken in the second trimester of pregnancy. The receptor source for this set is a female donor in good health, enrolled as a control in a pregnancy study.

This clone was detected once. The V and J genes are TRBV4-1 and TRBJ2-5; 9 positions match TRBD2. This CDR3 contains 17 residues. Germline assignment: CDR1 MGHRA and CDR2 YSYEKL. Trimming at V came to 5 bases and at J to 5 bases, leaving 15 bases not matched to a gene. The CDR3 sequence: CASSNGGSGGRFETQYF. CDR3 nucleotide sequence: TGCGCCAGCAGCAACGGGGGTAGCGGGGGAAGATTTGAGACCCAGTACTTC.

V and J are TRBV29-1 and TRBJ2-5; no clear D. Trimming left V 4 bases short and J 5 bases short, with 11 bases between. The CDR3 is 12 residues long. Germline CDR1 is SQVTM and CDR2 is ANQGSEA. CDR3 nucleotides: TGCAGCGTTGGAGTCACCCCGGAGACCCAGTACTTC. This gives the protein CSVGVTPETQYF.

The CDR3 DNA reads as TGTGCCAGCAGCCTGACGGAACAGGGGAACGAGCAGTACTTC. It translates to CASSLTEQGNEQYF. The rearrangement links TRBV7-9 to TRBJ2-7; 7 nucleotides agree with TRBD1. Germline V gene data show CDR1 as SEHNR and CDR2 as FQNEAQ (reference sequence). This CDR3 is 14 amino acids long. The J segment lost 5 bases and the V segment lost 5 bases, leaving 9 bases of the junction unmatched. The full variable domain, with the rest looked up from reference TRBV7-9 and TRBJ2-7, is DTGVSQNPRHKITKRGQNVTFRCDPISEHNRLYWYRQTLGQGPEFLTYFQNEAQLEKSRLLSDRFSAERPKGSFSTLEIQRTEQGDSAMYLCASSLTEQGNEQYFGPGTRLTVT.

The chain combines TRBV10-3 with TRBJ1-4; D is uncertain. CDR3 length: 13 amino acids. The germline V gene has CDR1 ENHRY and CDR2 SYGVKD. V lost 7 bases, J lost 5 bases, and 11 bases lay in between. The CDR3 DNA reads as TGTGCCATCACGCCGGGGTTAAATGAAAAACTGTTTTTT. Protein sequence: CAITPGLNEKLFF.

The gene calls are TRBV9 and TRBJ1-2; D is perhaps TRBD1 (6 bases). Per germline, CDR1 SGDLS and CDR2 YYNGEE. CDR3 length: 14 amino acids. Deletions cut 0 bases from V and 2 bases from J, with 8 bases between. The CDR3 sequence is CASSVAQGNYGYTF. The DNA of the CDR3 is TGTGCCAGCAGCGTAGCTCAGGGGAACTATGGCTACACCTTC.

This clone was found once. The gene calls are TRBV30 and TRBJ1-2, with D hard to call. Germline V gene sequence: CDR1 GTSNPN, CDR2 SVGIG (reference sequence). The CDR3 is 12 residues long. V shed 1 base and J shed 4 bases, with 7 bases lying between them. The CDR3 sequence: CAWSAGAYGYTF. The CDR3 region has the DNA TGTGCCTGGAGTGCCGGTGCCTATGGCTACACCTTC.

This clone was seen only once. The chain carries TRBV19 and TRBJ2-1, with 13 bases aligning to TRBD2. After removal of 5 bases from V and 9 bases from J, the junction contained 13 bases not matched to a gene. CDR3 length: 17 residues. CDR1 is LNHDA, CDR2 SQIVND, per germline (reference sequence). DNA of the CDR3: TGTGCCAGTAGTCTGACAATACTAGCGGGGGGGCAAGGTGAGCAGTTCTTC. Translating it yields CASSLTILAGGQGEQFF.

The V gene is TRBV11-3, the J gene TRBJ2-7, with TRBD1 matching 12 bases. The CDR3 totals 15 residues. Germline V lookup: CDR1 SGHNT, CDR2 YENEEA. V shed 0 bases, J shed 4 bases, and the junction held 1 base outside the gene matches. DNA of the CDR3: TGTGCCAGCAGCTTAGAGGGACAGGGGGCGTACGAGCAGTACTTC. Encoded protein: CASSLEGQGAYEQYF.

The V gene is TRBV29-1, the J gene TRBJ2-2; 12 bases are a match to TRBD1. CDR3 length: 16 residues. Germline CDR1 reads SQVTM; CDR2 reads ANQGSEA. V shed 5 bases, J shed 7 bases, and the junction held 11 bases outside the gene matches. The DNA for the CDR3 is TGCAGCGTTACCGGGACAGGGGGCTATGCCGTCGGGGAGCTGTTTTTT. This translates into CSVTGTGGYAVGELFF.

This clone occurred once. The genes are TRBV28 and TRBJ2-7; tentative D call: TRBD1 (6 bases). Trimming cost V 6 bases and J 2 bases, with 11 bases left between them. Germline V gene sequence: CDR1 MDHEN, CDR2 SYDVKM. This CDR3 has 13 amino acids. The CDR3 reads CASSLAGAYEQYF. In DNA form, the CDR3 reads TGTGCCAGCAGCCTCGCAGGGGCCTACGAGCAGTACTTC.

The chain's CDR3 is CASSAGMVNTEAFF. The CDR3 DNA reads as TGTGCCAGCAGTGCCGGGATGGTAAATACTGAAGCTTTCTTT. This chain joins TRBV2 and TRBJ1-1; D is undetermined. This CDR3 contains 14 residues. The germline gives CDR1 SNHLY, CDR2 FYNNEI. With 4 bases removed from V and 5 bases from J, the gap between germline ends came to 14 bases. The whole variable domain, filled in from reference TRBV2 and TRBJ1-1, reads EPEVTQTPSHQVTQMGQEVILRCVPISNHLYFYWYRQILGQKVEFLVSFYNNEISEKSEIFDDQFSVERPDGSNFTLKIRSTKLEDSAMYFCASSAGMVNTEAFFGQGTRLTVV.

The chain is built from TRBV5-4 and TRBJ2-6, with 11 positions matching TRBD1. Losses at the gene ends were 4 bases for V and 1 base for J; bases not matched to a gene: 4. This CDR3 is built from 17 residues. The germline gives CDR1 SGHNT, CDR2 YYREEE (reference sequence). The CDR3 is CASSRGTGGSGANVLTF. CDR3 bases: TGTGCCAGCAGCCGCGGGACAGGGGGGTCTGGGGCCAACGTCCTGACTTTC.

V and J are TRBV21-1 and TRBJ1-1; the table's D call, TRBD1, was not checked against the DNA. TRBV21-1 is shown as a pseudogene. This CDR3 has 14 amino acids. The CDR3 spells CASSKPDGLTEAFF. The CDR3 nucleotides are TGTGCCAGCAGCAAACCGGATGGGCTCACTGAAGCTTTCTTT.

The chain combines TRBV6-5 with TRBJ1-2, with TRBD1 identical over 8 bases. CDR1 is MNHEY, CDR2 SVGAGI, per germline. With 4 bases clipped from V and 8 bases from J, the junction kept 15 bases outside the gene matches. The CDR3 is made up of 16 amino acids. CDR3 sequence reads: CASSSLHPGQGSGYTF. DNA for the CDR3: TGTGCCAGCAGTTCTTTACACCCAGGACAGGGTAGCGGCTACACCTTC.

The V call is TRBV18, the J call TRBJ1-1; 7 nucleotides align to TRBD1. The trim removed 6 bases at V and 0 bases at J, leaving 10 bases unmatched. CDR3 length: 16 amino acids. Germline lookup yields CDR1 KGHSH and CDR2 LQKENI. The CDR3 sequence is CASSPRTGYMNTEAFF. DNA for the CDR3: TGTGCCAGCTCGCCGAGGACAGGCTACATGAACACTGAAGCTTTCTTT.

The chain has TRBV5-4 and TRBJ1-3, with 8 bases lining up with TRBD1. Germline V gene sequence: CDR1 SGHNT, CDR2 YYREEE (reference sequence). The CDR3 covers 15 residues. J was trimmed by 4 bases and V by 0 bases; bases with no gene match: 3. The CDR3 loop is CASSLDRGTGNTIYF. In nucleotides, the CDR3 is TGTGCCAGCAGCTTGGACAGGGGGACGGGAAACACCATATATTTT.